One and the same sample provided the 30 T cell receptor beta chains below, sequenced in a study of cytomegalovirus exposure and HLA in healthy donors. Vbeta (60) and Jbeta (13) primers were used in the PCR. This table comes from immunoSEQ multiplex PCR, and its TCRdb copy is limited to in-frame clones, with some not included. The table records under 70,000 clones, around 63% of them present only once. Source material: PBMCs. These receptors were taken from a woman aged 30 to 39 in good health and CMV-seronegative.

The rearrangement uses TRBV4-1 and TRBJ2-1; 14 positions match TRBD2. The CDR3 is 16 residues long. CDR1 is MGHRA and CDR2 is YSYEKL in the germline V gene. V lost 2 bases, J lost 8 bases, and 5 bases stayed unmatched. CDR3 bases: TGCGCCAGCAGCCAAAGACTAGCGGGGGGGCCCCATGAGCAGTTCTTC. This codes for CASSQRLAGGPHEQFF.

A few counts support this clone. The rearrangement joins TRBV4-1 to TRBJ1-6; D call uncertain. V lost 0 bases and J lost 14, with 26 bases in between. Germline CDR1 is MGHRA and CDR2 is YSYEKL. The CDR3 length is 18 residues. CDR3 amino acids: CASSQEPADFATLRSLHF. In nucleotides, the CDR3 is TGCGCCAGCAGCCAAGAACCCGCTGATTTCGCTACCCTCAGGTCCCTCCACTTT.

The rearrangement links TRBV19 to TRBJ1-5; D not certain. The V gene's germline CDR1 is LNHDA and CDR2 SQIVND (reference sequence). The CDR3 has 17 residues. The V and J ends lost 1 base and 1 base respectively, with 14 bases between them. Written as DNA, the CDR3 is TGTGCCAGTAGTATAGCCTCGCCAGGCCTGAGCAATCAGCCCCAGCATTTT. Its protein is CASSIASPGLSNQPQHF.

The rearrangement joins TRBV5-8 to TRBJ1-4; perhaps TRBD1 as D (5 bases). Germline values: CDR1 SGHTS, CDR2 YDEGEE. The CDR3 spans 15 residues. V lost 4 bases and J 7 bases, leaving 17 bases between the germline ends. The CDR3 here is CASSGGGDTFEKLFF. CDR3 DNA sequence: TGTGCCAGCAGCGGAGGAGGGGATACTTTTGAAAAACTGTTTTTT.

This clone turned up a few times. The rearrangement links TRBV5-3 to TRBJ1-2; 7 bases line up with TRBD1. TRBV5-3 is sorted into the ORF group, with uncertain function. The CDR3 has 15 residues. J was trimmed by 3 bases and V by 2 bases; bases with no gene match: 7. CDR3 sequence (DNA): TGTGCCAGAAGCTTCTCGGACAGGCCCCACTATGGCTACACCTTC. This gives the protein CARSFSDRPHYGYTF.

This clone was counted a few times. The V and J genes are TRBV6-6 and TRBJ1-5; possibly TRBD1 for D (6 bases). Germline-derived CDR1 and CDR2 are MNHNY and SVGAGI (reference sequence). Trimming cost V 2 bases and J 3 bases, with 11 bases left between them. This CDR3 contains 15 residues. The chain's CDR3 is CASSYQGGANQPQHF. The DNA of the CDR3 is TGTGCCAGCAGTTACCAAGGGGGTGCCAATCAGCCCCAGCATTTT.

V gene TRBV4-1 combines with J gene TRBJ2-5; TRBD1 agrees at 11 bases. CDR1 and CDR2 (germline): MGHRA, YSYEKL. The CDR3 totals 14 residues. V trimming: 4 bases; J trimming: 5 bases; junction bases outside the gene matches: 3. This CDR3 is CASSRRTGGETQYF. The CDR3 DNA reads TGCGCCAGCAGCCGGAGGACAGGGGGCGAGACCCAGTACTTC.

This clone was observed a handful of times. The junction shows a germline mismatch at one end, possibly a read error. The V call is TRBV5-1, the J call TRBJ1-2; D gene ambiguous. Germline V gives CDR1 SGHRS, CDR2 YFSETQ. This CDR3 region has 12 residues. CDR3 residues: CASSLDTYGYTF. CDR3 sequence (DNA): TGTGCCAGCAGCTTAGACACCTATGGCTACACCTTC.

This chain links TRBV6-5 with TRBJ2-7; maybe TRBD1 (6 bases). The length of the CDR3 is 13 residues. Trimming cost V 5 bases and J 2 bases, with 10 bases left between them. Per the germline V gene, CDR1 is MNHEY and CDR2 is SVGAGI. CDR3 sequence reads: CASSVTGAYEQYF. The CDR3 nucleotides are TGTGCCAGCAGTGTGACAGGTGCCTACGAGCAGTACTTC.

The chain joins TRBV6-6 to TRBJ2-2; weak D call: TRBD1 (5 bases). The CDR3 runs to 13 residues. Per the germline V gene, CDR1 is MNHNY and CDR2 is SVGAGI (reference sequence). V lost 4 bases to trimming and J lost 6 bases, with 9 bases between them. CDR3 nucleotides: TGTGCCAGCAGTTTCAGGGTTCCCGGGGAGCTGTTTTTT. Translation gives CASSFRVPGELFF.

J is TRBJ2-7 and V is TRBV7-2, with D possibly TRBD2 on 6 matching bases. The CDR3 is made up of 15 amino acids. V was pared by 2 bases and J by 2 bases, with 13 bases between. Germline V gene data show CDR1 as SGHTA and CDR2 as FQGNSA. The CDR3 protein is CASSLSGGIPYEQYF. The CDR3 DNA follows: TGTGCCAGCAGCTTATCTGGCGGGATCCCCTACGAGCAGTACTTC.

This chain uses TRBV18 with TRBJ1-1; TRBD1 aligns across 7 bases. The CDR3 sequence is 14 residues long. The V gene's germline CDR1 is KGHSH and CDR2 LQKENI. V shed 8 bases and J 4 bases; nucleotides not matched to a gene: 10. CDR3: CASRQGSGITEAFF. DNA of the CDR3: TGTGCCAGCCGACAGGGTTCGGGTATCACTGAAGCTTTCTTT.

The chain uses TRBV7-9 and TRBJ2-7, with 8 bases matching TRBD2. The J segment lost 6 bases and the V segment lost 1 base, leaving 5 bases of the junction unmatched. The germline CDR1 and CDR2 sequences are SEHNR and FQNEAQ (reference sequence). The CDR3 has 14 residues. In nucleotides, the CDR3 is TGTGCCAGCAGCTTAGGCGGGGGGTCAAGCGAGCAGTACTTC. Translation gives CASSLGGGSSEQYF.

This clone has a handful of counts. The V call is TRBV19, the J call TRBJ1-1, with 9 bases aligning to TRBD1. Germline trimming cut 5 bases from V and 1 base from J; bases unmatched to any gene: 5. Germline CDR1 is LNHDA and CDR2 is SQIVND (reference sequence). This CDR3 spans 15 amino acids. CDR3 amino acids: CASSGGTGRNTEAFF. The DNA for the CDR3 is TGTGCCAGTAGTGGAGGGACAGGGAGGAACACTGAAGCTTTCTTT.

The chain joins TRBV4-2 to TRBJ2-7, with 9 positions matching TRBD2. With V trimmed by 4 bases and J by 3 bases, 13 bases remained unmatched. This CDR3 is 17 amino acids long. CDR1 and CDR2 from the germline V gene are LGHNA and YNFKEQ. In nucleotides, the CDR3 is TGTGCCAGCAGCCGCCCGACGGCCAGCGGGGGGTACTACGAGCAGTACTTC. It is translated as CASSRPTASGGYYEQYF.

V and J are TRBV7-8 and TRBJ1-1; D perhaps matches TRBD1 (5 bases). V was cut by 1 base and J by 7 bases, with 10 bases left in between. The CDR3 contains 13 residues. CDR1 is SGHVS, CDR2 FQNEAQ, per germline. The DNA for the CDR3 is TGTGCCAGCAGCTTAGTGGGGCGGGGTGAAGCTTTCTTT. Translated, it gives CASSLVGRGEAFF.

This clone turned up a few times. The rearrangement uses TRBV29-1 and TRBJ1-1; maybe TRBD1 (6 bases). Per germline, CDR1 SQVTM and CDR2 ANQGSEA. V lost 7 bases and J lost 0, with 15 bases in between. The CDR3 runs to 14 residues. CDR3 region: CSAALQGLNTEAFF. CDR3 DNA: TGCAGCGCCGCACTACAGGGCCTGAACACTGAAGCTTTCTTT.

This clone was counted once. The rearrangement uses TRBV13 and TRBJ2-5, with 9 bases identical to TRBD2. The germline V gene has CDR1 PRHDT and CDR2 FYEKMQ (reference sequence). The CDR3 runs 17 residues. Trimming at V came to 6 bases and at J to 1 base, leaving 12 bases not matched to a gene. This CDR3 reads CASSLGGAGGPQETQYF. CDR3 nucleotide sequence: TGTGCCAGCAGTCTAGGCGGCGCGGGGGGGCCCCAAGAGACCCAGTACTTC.

The V gene is TRBV5-4, the J gene TRBJ2-5, with 12 nucleotides matching TRBD2. The junction had 3 bases not matched to a gene; V was cut back by 0 bases and J by 9 bases. The length of the CDR3 is 14 residues. In germline, CDR1 is SGHNT, CDR2 YYREEE (reference sequence). CDR3 protein: CASSLGLAGAAQYF. The CDR3 region has the DNA TGTGCCAGCAGCTTGGGACTAGCGGGGGCAGCCCAGTACTTC.

This clone showed up just a few times. This sequence joins TRBV4-3 and TRBJ2-1; 11 nucleotides line up with TRBD2. The V and J ends lost 0 bases and 4 bases, in that order; junction bases with no gene match: 5. CDR3 size: 17 residues. Germline CDR1 reads LGHNA; CDR2 reads YSLEER. CDR3 nucleotides: TGCGCCAGCAGCCAAGATCGGGGGACTAGCGGTTACAATGAGCAGTTCTTC. Amino acids: CASSQDRGTSGYNEQFF.

The table lists this clone with a few counts. This chain connects TRBV6-5 to TRBJ1-6; D gene unclear. Germline V lookup: CDR1 MNHEY, CDR2 SVGAGI. Trimming cost V 2 bases and J 12 bases, with 11 bases left between them. The CDR3 totals 13 residues. The CDR3 DNA is TGTGCCAGCAGTTACACGGTTGGGAGACCCCTCCACTTT. Protein sequence: CASSYTVGRPLHF.

This clone was seen a handful of times. V usage is TRBV6-5 and J usage is TRBJ2-7; 8 positions agree with TRBD2. V dropped 2 bases and J dropped 3; count of bases not matched to a gene: 3. Germline V gene sequence: CDR1 MNHEY, CDR2 SVGAGI. The CDR3 length is 14 residues. CDR3 loop: CASSYTAGGYEQYF. As DNA, the CDR3 is TGTGCCAGCAGTTACACGGCGGGGGGCTACGAGCAGTACTTC.

The genes are TRBV4-1 and TRBJ2-7; TRBD2 agrees at 7 bases. The germline CDR1 and CDR2 sequences are MGHRA and YSYEKL. Trimming took 4 bases from V and 6 from J; bases not matched to a gene: 6. The CDR3 consists of 13 residues. Here the CDR3 DNA reads TGCGCCAGCAGCCCCCGGACTAGTTCCGAGCAGTACTTC. Translation gives CASSPRTSSEQYF.

The chain joins TRBV9 to TRBJ2-1, with TRBD2 identical over 9 bases. The germline CDR1 and CDR2 sequences are SGDLS and YYNGEE. Germline trimming cut 0 bases from V and 5 bases from J; bases unmatched to any gene: 3. CDR3 length: 15 residues. The CDR3, as DNA: TGTGCCAGCAGCGTAGTTTTAGCGGGGGACAATGAGCAGTTCTTC. It yields the protein CASSVVLAGDNEQFF.

The chain has TRBV4-2 and TRBJ2-6; a weak D match, TRBD1 (5 bases). V gave up 5 bases and J gave up 0 bases, with 8 bases separating them. The CDR3 spans 15 residues. The germline V gene has CDR1 LGHNA and CDR2 YNFKEQ. CDR3 region: CASSSQGSGANVLTF. The CDR3 DNA reads as TGTGCCAGCAGCTCGCAGGGCTCTGGGGCCAACGTCCTGACTTTC.

V and J are TRBV13 and TRBJ2-3; 7 nucleotides align to TRBD2. The trim removed 3 bases at V and 4 bases at J, leaving 4 bases unmatched. Germline V lookup: CDR1 PRHDT, CDR2 FYEKMQ (reference sequence). The CDR3 has 14 residues. CDR3 sequence (DNA): TGTGCCAGCAGCTTCGGGGGGAACGCAGATACGCAGTATTTT. Residues: CASSFGGNADTQYF.

The chain employs TRBV5-5 and TRBJ2-5; 10 bases line up with TRBD2. Losses at the gene ends were 4 bases for V and 5 bases for J; bases not matched to a gene: 8. This CDR3 comprises 15 residues. Per germline, CDR1 SGHKS and CDR2 YYEKEE (reference sequence). Here the CDR3 reads CASSQGASGGETQYF. DNA for the CDR3: TGTGCCAGCAGCCAAGGGGCTAGCGGGGGCGAGACCCAGTACTTC.

This clone was recorded only once. This chain uses TRBV10-3 with TRBJ2-1, with 8 bases aligning to TRBD2. CDR1 is ENHRY, CDR2 SYGVKD, per germline. The V and J ends lost 7 bases and 6 bases, in that order; junction bases with no gene match: 5. The length of the CDR3 is 13 residues. CDR3 loop: CAINRGGGNEQFF. Here the CDR3 DNA reads TGTGCCATCAACCGGGGGGGAGGCAATGAGCAGTTCTTC.

This clone has only a few counts. The chain has TRBV7-8 and TRBJ1-5; D is unresolved. Trimming stripped 0 bases from V and 4 bases from J, with 4 bases between. The CDR3 totals 13 residues. Germline V gene data show CDR1 as SGHVS and CDR2 as FQNEAQ. As DNA, the CDR3 is TGTGCCAGCAGCTTAGCTGAGAATCAGCCCCAGCATTTT. Residues: CASSLAENQPQHF. Using reference TRBV7-8 and TRBJ1-5 for the parts outside the CDR3, the full variable domain is GAGVSQSPRYKVAKRGQDVALRCDPISGHVSLFWYQQALGQGPEFLTYFQNEAQLDKSGLPSDRFFAERPEGSVSTLKIQRTQQEDSAVYLCASSLAENQPQHFGDGTRLSIL.

This clone was seen only a few times. The chain links TRBV28 to TRBJ2-5, with D unclear. Trimming removed 4 bases from V and 5 bases from J, with 2 bases in between. The CDR3 is made up of 10 amino acids. Germline CDR1 reads MDHEN; CDR2 reads SYDVKM. CDR3 amino acids: CASSSETQYF. The CDR3 region has the DNA TGTGCCAGCAGTTCTGAGACCCAGTACTTC.